This T cell receptor (beta chain) stems from a study of blood T cell repertoires in COVID-19 (dated by TCRdb to 2020 to 2022). Notes on the research overall: Collaborator samples came from the United States, Italy and Spain and covered acute and convalescent phases of COVID-19. The material from the prospective study consisted of cDNA or gDNA derived from T cells, B-cell-depleted T cells, or PBMCs. Deeply sampled blood TCRbeta repertoires from subjects exposed to, actively infected with, or recovered from COVID-19 were included in the dataset. The repertoires were released in a freely available public database meant as a resource for research on the immune response to SARS-CoV-2. Samples were obtained from the ongoing ImmuneRACE study (first 160 participants) and from about 1,300 subjects provided by 6 global collaborators. Nearly every sample came with metadata listing a de-identified subject ID, COVID-19 status, age in years and sex. Where available, HLA class I and class II types were taken from metadata supplied by the sample provider and were not determined by assay-based typing. Study-wide conclusions, independent of this receptor: The amount of clinical and demographic metadata varied by source and participant and was provided uncurated.

The collaborating institutions used their own protocols to collect whole blood in K2EDTA tubes. For TCRbeta analysis, collaborators shipped samples in one of three forms: frozen whole blood, isolated PBMCs, or DNA extracted from either of those sample types. This clone occurred a few times. It has no known antigen specificity. Base qualities are not recorded, but no much larger clone differs from it by a single base. TCRbeta CDR3 regions were amplified from genomic DNA by means of the immunoSEQ Assay, a bias-controlled multiplex PCR. In the source study's methods: The number of nucleated cells in each sample was estimated from the amplification of reference gene primers within the assay. Sequence reads were collapsed and filtered to measure the absolute abundance of every unique TCRbeta CDR3 rearrangement. For each sample, productive Simpson clonality was calculated by taking the square root of Simpson's diversity index across productive rearrangements. TCRdb holds this immuneACCESS table with in-frame rearrangements only. Some clones are missing; in checked studies, unresolved V genes explain under half, and the rest has no known cause. The V and J calls and clone size are taken from that table; D and trimming were inferred from the DNA. This sample comprises about 190,000 clones, about 80% of them detected only once. The ten largest account for roughly 25% of the sample.

Sequencing used peripheral blood. This receptor was obtained from a woman aged 70-85 years with acute or convalescent COVID-19.

The DNA reads as follows: TGTGCCAGCAGCTTAGCTAGGGGCTCGGAGACCCAGTACTTC. This is translated as CASSLARGSETQYF. The chain is encoded by TRBV7-2 joined to TRBJ2-5; 5 matching bases give a weak D call of TRBD1. Reading the germline V gene gives CDR1 SGHTA and CDR2 FQGNSA. Between the V and J ends, shortened by 0 bases and 5 bases respectively, the junction contains 10 bases. Measured from the cysteine to the phenylalanine, the CDR3 is 14 residues long. Only the CDR3 DNA is retained, 42 bases long and in frame from the first base.